This TCR beta chain is drawn from a study of cytomegalovirus exposure and HLA in healthy donors. PCR used 60 Vbeta primers and 13 Jbeta primers. Clones were sequenced by immunoSEQ multiplex PCR, and TCRdb holds only the in-frame ones, with some missing. The sample lists more than 75,000 clones, over 70% seen once, with 9.1% in the top ten. Per germline, CDR1 SGHVS and CDR2 FQNEAQ. V shed 5 bases and J 2 bases; nucleotides not matched to a gene: 8. This CDR3 region has 16 residues. The sequenced sample consisted of PBMCs. This clonotype was sampled from a man in his forties or fifties in good health and CMV-seropositive. The chain carries TRBV7-8 and TRBJ1-3; 8 bases are shared with TRBD1. CDR3 loop: CASSSRTGTTGNTIYF. The CDR3 coding sequence is TGTGCCAGCAGCAGCCGGACAGGGACGACTGGAAACACCATATATTTT.